The 27 T cell receptor beta chains below come from one sample, sequenced in a study of CD4 T cells in relation to SARS-CoV-2 and coronaviruses. The antigens these receptors bind are not known. Method: immunoSEQ multiplex PCR; TCRdb's copy keeps in-frame clones and lacks some. This sample carries about 36,000 clones, about four fifths of them seen once, and the ten largest clones take around 6.6%. The specimen sequenced was naive CD4+ T cells from PBMCs, cultured in vitro. Subset described: naive CD4+ T cells isolated by negative enrichment. Source of these receptors: an adult with COVID-19.

This clone was seen a handful of times. J is TRBJ2-2 and V is TRBV28; tentatively, D is TRBD1 (5 bases). The CDR3 sequence is 15 residues long. V lost 4 bases to trimming and J lost 3 bases, with 12 bases between them. Germline CDR1 is MDHEN and CDR2 is SYDVKM. DNA of the CDR3: TGTGCCAGCAGTTCGGGCAGGGCAGACACCGGGGAGCTGTTTTTT. Translating it yields CASSSGRADTGELFF.

This clone was picked up a small number of times. V is TRBV19 and J is TRBJ2-7; maybe TRBD1 (5 bases). Germline V gene sequence: CDR1 LNHDA, CDR2 SQIVND (reference sequence). V lost 3 bases and J lost 4, with 13 bases in between. This CDR3 comprises 14 residues. The CDR3 DNA reads as TGTGCCAGTAGTATCTCGTGGGGCGTTTACGAGCAGTACTTC. Translation: CASSISWGVYEQYF.

The CDR3 here is CASSHNRGSGTDTQYF. The CDR3 DNA follows: TGCGCCAGCAGCCATAACAGGGGGTCGGGCACAGATACGCAGTATTTT. This chain connects TRBV5-1 to TRBJ2-3, with 8 bases fitting TRBD1. Unmatched junction bases numbered 8, after V lost 4 bases and J lost 1 base. Germline V gene sequence: CDR1 SGHRS, CDR2 YFSETQ. The CDR3 runs to 16 residues.

The V gene is TRBV5-1, the J gene TRBJ2-7, with TRBD1 matching 7 bases. The CDR3 loop spans 15 amino acids. With 3 bases clipped from V and 3 bases from J, the junction kept 9 bases outside the gene matches. Germline V gene data show CDR1 as SGHRS and CDR2 as YFSETQ. The CDR3 reads CASSSATGPDYEQYF. The CDR3 DNA is TGCGCCAGCAGCTCTGCGACAGGGCCGGACTACGAGCAGTACTTC.

This clone was seen only once. V is TRBV28 and J is TRBJ2-7; 7 bases line up with TRBD1. CDR3 size: 19 residues. V was pared by 1 base and J by 0 bases, with 15 bases of the junction left unmatched. The germline CDR1 and CDR2 sequences are MDHEN and SYDVKM. DNA of the CDR3: TGTGCCAGCAGTTTATCGGCTTTCCCGTCGGACAGGAGCTCCTACGAGCAGTACTTC. Encoded protein: CASSLSAFPSDRSSYEQYF.

V and J are TRBV6-6 and TRBJ2-1; D call uncertain. V was cut by 6 bases and J by 9 bases, with 21 bases left in between. This CDR3 contains 15 residues. The V gene's germline CDR1 is MNHNY and CDR2 SVGAGI (reference sequence). This CDR3 reads CASSLPDPLMSEQFF. CDR3 coding DNA: TGTGCCAGCAGCCTCCCTGACCCATTAATGAGTGAGCAGTTCTTC.

V is TRBV10-3 and J is TRBJ1-2, with D perhaps matching TRBD1 (5 bases). The CDR3 runs 14 residues. V dropped 7 bases and J dropped 2 bases, with 14 bases sitting between them. From germline, CDR1 is ENHRY and CDR2 SYGVKD. CDR3 nucleotide sequence: TGTGCCATCACCGACACGGGACGGAACTATGGCTACACCTTC. Its translation: CAITDTGRNYGYTF.

V gene TRBV7-2 combines with J gene TRBJ1-6; maybe TRBD1 (6 bases). CDR3 length equals 15 residues. V was cut by 2 bases and J by 7 bases, with 12 bases left in between. Germline V gives CDR1 SGHTA, CDR2 FQGNSA. The CDR3 region is CASSLLGQLNSPLHF. The CDR3 DNA sequence: TGTGCCAGCAGCTTACTCGGACAGTTAAATTCACCCCTCCACTTT.

The chain carries TRBV5-6 and TRBJ1-1; D is unresolved. Between the trimmed V and J ends, which lost 1 base and 2 bases, there was a span of 0 bases. The V gene's germline CDR1 is SGHDT and CDR2 YYEEEE. This CDR3 has 11 residues. This CDR3 reads CASSLNTEAFF. The CDR3 nucleotides are TGTGCCAGCAGCTTGAACACTGAAGCTTTCTTT.

CDR3 DNA sequence: TGTGCCAGCAGCGCCAATAGCGGGAGCTCCTACAATGAGCAGTTCTTC. It encodes CASSANSGSSYNEQFF. This chain uses TRBV9 with TRBJ2-1; 9 nucleotides align to TRBD2. The CDR3 consists of 16 residues. The V gene end was trimmed by 3 bases and the J gene end by 0 bases; junction bases not matched to a gene: 4. Germline values: CDR1 SGDLS, CDR2 YYNGEE.

The chain links TRBV10-1 to TRBJ2-1, with TRBD2 identical over 13 bases. CDR3 length equals 16 residues. Germline CDR1 WNHNN, CDR2 SYGVQD (reference sequence). V lost 6 bases and J lost 8; bases outside the gene matches: 10. Here the CDR3 DNA reads TGCGCCAGCAGCCCCGGACTAGCGGGAGCAAGGTATGAGCAGTTCTTC. Translated, it gives CASSPGLAGARYEQFF.

The J gene is TRBJ2-7, the V gene TRBV5-4, with TRBD1 as a possible D gene (5 bases). The CDR3 runs to 15 residues. Germline V gene data show CDR1 as SGHNT and CDR2 as YYREEE (reference sequence). Trimming took 3 bases from V and 3 from J, leaving 16 bases between them. The CDR3 protein is CASSSDSPPFYEQYF. CDR3 nucleotide sequence: TGTGCCAGCAGCTCTGACAGCCCGCCGTTCTACGAGCAGTACTTC.

V is TRBV7-9 and J is TRBJ1-2; TRBD1 is a possible D gene (5 bases). V shed 6 bases and J shed 6 bases, with 23 bases lying between them. Germline V lookup: CDR1 SEHNR, CDR2 FQNEAQ (reference sequence). CDR3 size: 16 residues. The CDR3 DNA reads TGTGCCAGCAGTGCACCAGAACGGACACGGCGAGATGGCTACACCTTC. This translates into CASSAPERTRRDGYTF.

The V gene is TRBV7-2, the J gene TRBJ2-7; TRBD2 aligns across 10 bases. The CDR3 is 14 amino acids. Per the germline V gene, CDR1 is SGHTA and CDR2 is FQGNSA. V lost 5 bases, J lost 3 bases, and 4 bases stayed unmatched. The CDR3 DNA sequence: TGTGCCAGCAGCCTCCAGCGGGAGGGCTACGAGCAGTACTTC. This encodes CASSLQREGYEQYF.

This sequence joins TRBV6-5 and TRBJ2-5; a weak D match, TRBD1 (6 bases). The CDR3 runs 13 residues. Germline values: CDR1 MNHEY, CDR2 SVGAGI. The V end lost 9 bases, the J end lost 5 bases, and 16 bases lay between the germline ends. For the CDR3, the DNA is TGTGCCAGTGGACAGCCAGTTCAGGAGACCCAGTACTTC. It translates to CASGQPVQETQYF.

The J gene is TRBJ1-1, the V gene TRBV28; perhaps TRBD1 as D (5 bases). This CDR3 has 15 amino acids. Looked up from germline, CDR1 is MDHEN and CDR2 is SYDVKM. V was cut by 5 bases and J by 1 base, with 14 bases left in between. The CDR3 sequence is CASSPRTGTNTEAFF. The DNA of the CDR3 is TGTGCCAGCAGTCCCAGGACTGGGACGAACACTGAAGCTTTCTTT.

The V gene is TRBV5-4, the J gene TRBJ2-3; 9 bases are a match to TRBD2. From germline, CDR1 is SGHNT and CDR2 YYREEE (reference sequence). The CDR3 covers 16 residues. With 0 bases clipped from V and 4 bases from J, the junction kept 6 bases outside the gene matches. The CDR3 DNA reads as TGTGCCAGCAGCTTGGTTAGCGGGGGTGTCGCAGATACGCAGTATTTT. Translating it yields CASSLVSGGVADTQYF.

Only a few counts were recorded for this clone. The rearrangement joins TRBV4-1 to TRBJ1-1, with D uncertain. This CDR3 is built from 12 residues. Germline CDR1 and CDR2: MGHRA and YSYEKL. Trimming took 4 bases from V and 6 from J, leaving 9 bases between them. CDR3 bases: TGCGCCAGCAGCCCCCCTTATTCTGAAGCTTTCTTT. Protein product: CASSPPYSEAFF.

V gene TRBV28 combines with J gene TRBJ1-1; D possibly corresponds to TRBD1 (5 bases). Trimming removed 4 bases at V and 3 bases at J, with 6 bases between. The CDR3 covers 12 residues. In germline, CDR1 is MDHEN, CDR2 SYDVKM. The CDR3 DNA is TGTGCCAGCAGTTCGGGGGACACTGAAGCTTTCTTT. It codes for CASSSGDTEAFF.

The chain carries TRBV6-5 and TRBJ2-1; D remains unclear. Germline V CDR1 and CDR2: MNHEY, SVGAGI. The CDR3 loop spans 11 amino acids. Deletions cut 8 bases from V and 5 bases from J, with 7 bases between. CDR3 loop: CASRYNNEQFF. CDR3 nucleotide sequence: TGTGCCAGCCGCTACAACAATGAGCAGTTCTTC.

The chain joins TRBV7-2 to TRBJ1-5; TRBD1 matches 7 bases. The germline V gene has CDR1 SGHTA and CDR2 FQGNSA. V lost 4 bases, J lost 6 bases, and 9 bases stayed unmatched. This CDR3 is 15 amino acids long. CDR3 bases: TGTGCCAGCAGCTATACAACAGGGGTGGGTCAGCCCCAGCATTTT. Its translation: CASSYTTGVGQPQHF.

The rearrangement joins TRBV7-2 to TRBJ2-6; D assignment may be TRBD1 or TRBD2 (5 bases each). Trimming took 4 bases from V and 0 from J, leaving 13 bases between them. The CDR3 loop spans 17 amino acids. Germline V gives CDR1 SGHTA, CDR2 FQGNSA. The DNA for the CDR3 is TGTGCCAGCAGCTCGCTTGGGGGACGCTCTGGGGCCAACGTCCTGACTTTC. Translation gives CASSSLGGRSGANVLTF.

The CDR3 loop reads CASSPPQILAGGTTDTQYF. In nucleotides, the CDR3 is TGTGCCAGCAGCCCTCCCCAGATTCTAGCGGGAGGGACCACAGATACGCAGTATTTT. The V call is TRBV6-2 or TRBV6-3, the J call TRBJ2-3, with TRBD2 matching over 12 bases. CDR3 size: 19 residues. CDR1 and CDR2 (germline): MNHEY, SVGEGT. J gave up 2 bases and V 6 bases, and 15 bases lay outside the gene matches.

The V and J genes are TRBV10-3 and TRBJ2-1, with a weak D call TRBD2 (6 bases). CDR1 and CDR2 from the germline V gene are ENHRY and SYGVKD. Trimming left V 8 bases short and J 5 bases short, with 16 bases between. The CDR3 loop spans 14 amino acids. The CDR3 loop reads CAIAQPGGNNEQFF. DNA for the CDR3: TGTGCCATCGCCCAGCCGGGCGGGAACAATGAGCAGTTCTTC.

The gene calls are TRBV2 and TRBJ2-1; TRBD2 matches at 8 bases. The CDR3 has 13 residues. Germline V CDR1 and CDR2: SNHLY, FYNNEI. J was trimmed by 7 bases and V by 11 bases; bases with no gene match: 10. The CDR3 region is CAGQRESGNEQFF. DNA of the CDR3: TGTGCCGGGCAGCGGGAGTCCGGGAATGAGCAGTTCTTC.

The rearrangement links TRBV19 to TRBJ2-3; D is perhaps TRBD2 (6 bases). The CDR3 is 12 residues long. The germline V gene encodes CDR1 LNHDA and CDR2 SQIVND (reference sequence). Trimming took off 10 bases at V and 6 bases at J, with 14 bases between the two ends. This chain's CDR3 is CATRLGGDTQYF. Written as DNA, the CDR3 is TGTGCCACCCGACTAGGTGGGGATACGCAGTATTTT.

A single count supports this clone. This rearrangement joins TRBV15 to TRBJ1-1; D is possibly TRBD1 (5 bases). The CDR3 covers 15 residues. V was shortened by 0 bases and J by 0 bases, with 8 bases between the two germline ends. Germline V lookup: CDR1 LNHNV, CDR2 YYDKDF (reference sequence). CDR3 nucleotide sequence: TGTGCCACCAGCAGAGAGGGGGGACTGAACACTGAAGCTTTCTTT. Translating gives CATSREGGLNTEAFF.